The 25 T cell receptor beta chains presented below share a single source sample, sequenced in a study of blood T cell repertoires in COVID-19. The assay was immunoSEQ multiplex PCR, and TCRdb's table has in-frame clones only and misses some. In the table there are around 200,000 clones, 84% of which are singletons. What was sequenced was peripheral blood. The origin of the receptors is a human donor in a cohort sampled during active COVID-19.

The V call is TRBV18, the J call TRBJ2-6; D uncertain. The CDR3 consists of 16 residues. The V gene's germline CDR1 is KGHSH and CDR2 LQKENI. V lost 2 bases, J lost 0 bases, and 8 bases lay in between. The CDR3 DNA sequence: TGTGCCAGCTCACCAGTCCCTATCTCTGGGGCCAACGTCCTGACTTTC. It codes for CASSPVPISGANVLTF.

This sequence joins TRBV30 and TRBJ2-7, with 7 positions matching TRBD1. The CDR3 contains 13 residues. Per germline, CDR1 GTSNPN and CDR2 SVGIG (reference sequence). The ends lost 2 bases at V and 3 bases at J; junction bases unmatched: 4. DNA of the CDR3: TGTGCCTGGAGTCCGCGACAGGGCTACGAGCAGTACTTC. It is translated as CAWSPRQGYEQYF. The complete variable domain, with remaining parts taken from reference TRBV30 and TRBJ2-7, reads SQTIHQWPATLVQPVGSPLSLECTVEGTSNPNLYWYRQAAGRGLQLLFYSVGIGQISSEVPQNLSASRPQDRQFILSSKKLLLSDSGFYLCAWSPRQGYEQYFGPGTRLTVT.

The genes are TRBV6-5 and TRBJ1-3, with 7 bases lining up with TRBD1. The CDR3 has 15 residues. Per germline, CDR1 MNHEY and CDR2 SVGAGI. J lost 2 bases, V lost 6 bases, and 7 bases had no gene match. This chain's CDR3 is CASSRGQGAGNTIYF. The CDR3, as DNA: TGTGCCAGCAGCCGTGGGCAGGGGGCTGGAAACACCATATATTTT.

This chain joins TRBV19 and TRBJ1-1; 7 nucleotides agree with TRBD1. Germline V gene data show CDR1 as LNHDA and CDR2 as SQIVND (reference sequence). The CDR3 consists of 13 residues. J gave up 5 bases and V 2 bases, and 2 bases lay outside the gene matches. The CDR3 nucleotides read TGTGCCAGTAGTATAAAGACAGGGACTGAAGCTTTCTTT. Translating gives CASSIKTGTEAFF.

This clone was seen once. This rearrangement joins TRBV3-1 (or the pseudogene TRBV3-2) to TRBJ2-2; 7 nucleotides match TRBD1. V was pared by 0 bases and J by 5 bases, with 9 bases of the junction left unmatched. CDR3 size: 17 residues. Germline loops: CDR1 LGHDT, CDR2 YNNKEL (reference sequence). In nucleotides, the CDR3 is TGTGCCAGCAGCCAAGATCAGGGACAGACGTATACCGGGGAGCTGTTTTTT. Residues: CASSQDQGQTYTGELFF.

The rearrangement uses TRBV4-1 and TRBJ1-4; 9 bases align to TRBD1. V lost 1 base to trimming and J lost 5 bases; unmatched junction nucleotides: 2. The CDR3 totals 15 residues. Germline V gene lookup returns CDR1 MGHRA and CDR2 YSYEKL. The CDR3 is CASSQGQGGNEKLFF. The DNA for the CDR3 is TGCGCCAGCAGCCAAGGACAGGGGGGGAATGAAAAACTGTTTTTT.

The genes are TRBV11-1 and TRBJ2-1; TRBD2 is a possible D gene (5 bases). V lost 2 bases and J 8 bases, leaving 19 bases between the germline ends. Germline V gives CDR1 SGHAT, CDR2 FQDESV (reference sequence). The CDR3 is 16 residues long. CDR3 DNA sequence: TGTGCCAGCAGCTTATTCGATGGGGAGTCAATCGATGAGCAGTTCTTC. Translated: CASSLFDGESIDEQFF.

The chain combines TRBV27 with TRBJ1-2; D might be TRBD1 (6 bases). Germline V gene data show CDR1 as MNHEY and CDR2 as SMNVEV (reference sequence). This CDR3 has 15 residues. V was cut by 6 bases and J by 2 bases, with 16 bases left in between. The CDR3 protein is CASRPTGFLNYGYTF. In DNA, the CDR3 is TGTGCCAGCAGACCCACAGGGTTTTTAAACTATGGCTACACCTTC.

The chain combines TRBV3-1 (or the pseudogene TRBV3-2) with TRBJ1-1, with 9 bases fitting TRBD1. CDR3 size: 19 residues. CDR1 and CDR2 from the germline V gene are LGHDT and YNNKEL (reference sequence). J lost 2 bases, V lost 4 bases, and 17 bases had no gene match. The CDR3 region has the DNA TGTGCCAGCAGCCCCTTACTGACGACAGGGGGTGATCTAAACACTGAAGCTTTCTTT. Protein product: CASSPLLTTGGDLNTEAFF.

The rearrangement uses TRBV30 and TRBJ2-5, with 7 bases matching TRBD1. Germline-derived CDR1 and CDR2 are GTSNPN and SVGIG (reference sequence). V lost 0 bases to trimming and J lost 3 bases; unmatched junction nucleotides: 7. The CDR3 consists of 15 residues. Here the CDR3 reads CAWSVFMGQKETQYF. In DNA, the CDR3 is TGTGCCTGGAGTGTCTTTATGGGACAGAAAGAGACCCAGTACTTC.

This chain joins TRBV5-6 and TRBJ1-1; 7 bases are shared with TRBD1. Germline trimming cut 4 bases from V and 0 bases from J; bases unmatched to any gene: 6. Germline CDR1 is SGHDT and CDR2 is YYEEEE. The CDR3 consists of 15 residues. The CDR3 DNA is TGTGCCAGCAGCCTTCGGACAGGTATGAACACTGAAGCTTTCTTT. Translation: CASSLRTGMNTEAFF. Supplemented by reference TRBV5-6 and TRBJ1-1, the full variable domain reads DAGVTQSPTHLIKTRGQQVTLRCSPKSGHDTVSWYQQALGQGPQFIFQYYEEEERQRGNFPDRFSGHQFPNYSSELNVNALLLGDSALYLCASSLRTGMNTEAFFGQGTRLTVV.

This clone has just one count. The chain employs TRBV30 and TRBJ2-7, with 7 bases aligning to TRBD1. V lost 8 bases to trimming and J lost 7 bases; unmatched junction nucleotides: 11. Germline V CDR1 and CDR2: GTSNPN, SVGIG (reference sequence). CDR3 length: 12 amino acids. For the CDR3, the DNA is TGTGCCGGCGACAGGGAAGTGAGTGAGCAGTACTTC. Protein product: CAGDREVSEQYF. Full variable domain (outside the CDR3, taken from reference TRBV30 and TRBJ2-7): SQTIHQWPATLVQPVGSPLSLECTVEGTSNPNLYWYRQAAGRGLQLLFYSVGIGQISSEVPQNLSASRPQDRQFILSSKKLLLSDSGFYLCAGDREVSEQYFGPGTRLTVT.

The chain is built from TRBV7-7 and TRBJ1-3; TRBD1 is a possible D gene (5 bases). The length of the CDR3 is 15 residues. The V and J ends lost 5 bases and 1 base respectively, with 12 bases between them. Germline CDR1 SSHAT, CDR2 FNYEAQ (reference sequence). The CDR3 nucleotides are TGTGCCAGCAGCCAAAGTGGGGCTTCTGGAAACACCATATATTTT. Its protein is CASSQSGASGNTIYF.

CDR3 DNA sequence: TGTGCCAGCAGGCCCGGGACAGGGGTGAATGAGCAGTTCTTC. Its protein product is CASRPGTGVNEQFF. The rearrangement links TRBV6-5 to TRBJ2-1, with 10 bases matching TRBD1. Trimming took 6 bases from V and 7 from J; bases not matched to a gene: 6. Germline CDR1 is MNHEY and CDR2 is SVGAGI. The CDR3 is 14 amino acids.

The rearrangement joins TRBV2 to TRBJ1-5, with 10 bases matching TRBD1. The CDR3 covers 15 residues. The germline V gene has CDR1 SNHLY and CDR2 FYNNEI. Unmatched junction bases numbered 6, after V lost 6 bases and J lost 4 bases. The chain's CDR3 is CASRRTGGRNQPQHF. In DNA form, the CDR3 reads TGTGCCAGCAGGAGGACAGGGGGTAGAAATCAGCCCCAGCATTTT.

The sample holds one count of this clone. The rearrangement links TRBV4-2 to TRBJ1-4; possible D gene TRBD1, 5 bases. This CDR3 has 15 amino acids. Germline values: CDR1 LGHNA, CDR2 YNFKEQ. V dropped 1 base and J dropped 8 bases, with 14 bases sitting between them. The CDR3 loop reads CASSQGSRVGEKLFF. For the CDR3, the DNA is TGTGCCAGCAGCCAAGGAAGCAGGGTGGGGGAAAAACTGTTTTTT.

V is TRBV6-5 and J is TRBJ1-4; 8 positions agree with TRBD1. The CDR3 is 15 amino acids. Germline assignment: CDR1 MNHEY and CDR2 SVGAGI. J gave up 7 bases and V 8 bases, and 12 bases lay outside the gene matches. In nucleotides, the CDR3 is TGTGCCAGCTCGCCGACCCAGGGGGCTGTTGAAAAACTGTTTTTT. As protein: CASSPTQGAVEKLFF.

The CDR3 is CASSRDREATNEKLFF. Here the CDR3 DNA reads TGTGCCAGCAGTCGGGACAGGGAGGCAACTAATGAAAAACTGTTTTTT. The chain employs TRBV3-1 (or the pseudogene TRBV3-2) and TRBJ1-4; 9 bases agree with TRBD1. There are 16 residues in the CDR3. The V segment lost 6 bases and the J segment 0 bases; nucleotides outside the gene matches: 5. Germline V gene data show CDR1 as LGHDT and CDR2 as YNNKEL (reference sequence).

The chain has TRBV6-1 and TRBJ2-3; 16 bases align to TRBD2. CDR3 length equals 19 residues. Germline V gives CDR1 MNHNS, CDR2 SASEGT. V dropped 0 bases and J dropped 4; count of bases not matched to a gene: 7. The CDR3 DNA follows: TGTGCCAGCAGTGAAGCGCGGGGACTAGCGGGGGGGCCGGCAGATACGCAGTATTTT. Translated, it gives CASSEARGLAGGPADTQYF.

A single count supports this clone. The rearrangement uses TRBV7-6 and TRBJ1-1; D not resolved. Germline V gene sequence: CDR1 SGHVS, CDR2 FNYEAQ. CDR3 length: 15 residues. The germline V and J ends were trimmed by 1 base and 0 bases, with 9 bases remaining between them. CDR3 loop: CASSLVDTLNTEAFF. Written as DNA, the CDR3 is TGTGCCAGCAGCTTAGTAGACACCTTGAACACTGAAGCTTTCTTT.

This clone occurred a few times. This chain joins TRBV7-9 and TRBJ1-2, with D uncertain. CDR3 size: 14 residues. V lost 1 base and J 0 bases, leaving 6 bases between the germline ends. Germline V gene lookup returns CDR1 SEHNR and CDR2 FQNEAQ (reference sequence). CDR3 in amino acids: CASSLVAPNYGYTF. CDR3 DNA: TGTGCCAGCAGCTTAGTAGCCCCTAACTATGGCTACACCTTC. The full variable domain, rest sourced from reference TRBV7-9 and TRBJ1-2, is DTGVSQNPRHKITKRGQNVTFRCDPISEHNRLYWYRQTLGQGPEFLTYFQNEAQLEKSRLLSDRFSAERPKGSFSTLEIQRTEQGDSAMYLCASSLVAPNYGYTFGSGTRLTVV.

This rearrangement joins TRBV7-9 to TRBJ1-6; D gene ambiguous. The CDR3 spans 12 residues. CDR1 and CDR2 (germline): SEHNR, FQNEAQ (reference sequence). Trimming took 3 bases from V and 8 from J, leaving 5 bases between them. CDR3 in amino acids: CASSLGDSPLHF. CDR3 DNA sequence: TGTGCCAGCAGCTTGGGAGATTCACCCCTCCACTTT. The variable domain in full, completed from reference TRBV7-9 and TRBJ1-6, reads DTGVSQNPRHKITKRGQNVTFRCDPISEHNRLYWYRQTLGQGPEFLTYFQNEAQLEKSRLLSDRFSAERPKGSFSTLEIQRTEQGDSAMYLCASSLGDSPLHFGNGTRLTVT.

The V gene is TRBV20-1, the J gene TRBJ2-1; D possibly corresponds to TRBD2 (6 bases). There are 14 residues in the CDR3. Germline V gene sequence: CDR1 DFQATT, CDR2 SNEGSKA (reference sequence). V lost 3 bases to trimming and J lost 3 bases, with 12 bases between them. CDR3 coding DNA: TGCAGTGCTAGTGAAGTCGGGGGCTACAATGAGCAGTTCTTC. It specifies CSASEVGGYNEQFF.

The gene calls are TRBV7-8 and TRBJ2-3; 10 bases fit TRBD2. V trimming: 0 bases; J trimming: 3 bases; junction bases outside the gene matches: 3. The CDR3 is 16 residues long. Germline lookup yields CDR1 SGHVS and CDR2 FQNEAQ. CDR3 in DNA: TGTGCCAGCAGCTTAGCGAGTAGCGGGGGGACAGATACGCAGTATTTT. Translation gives CASSLASSGGTDTQYF.

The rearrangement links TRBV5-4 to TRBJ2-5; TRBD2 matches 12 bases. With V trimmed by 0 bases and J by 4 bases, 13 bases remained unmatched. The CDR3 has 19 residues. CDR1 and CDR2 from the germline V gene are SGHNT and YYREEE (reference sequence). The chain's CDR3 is CASSLGLAGGPRFGETQYF. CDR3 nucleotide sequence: TGTGCCAGCAGCTTGGGCCTAGCGGGGGGGCCGAGGTTTGGAGAGACCCAGTACTTC. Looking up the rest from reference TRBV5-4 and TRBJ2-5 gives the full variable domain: ETGVTQSPTHLIKTRGQQVTLRCSSQSGHNTVSWYQQALGQGPQFIFQYYREEENGRGNFPPRFSGLQFPNYSSELNVNALELDDSALYLCASSLGLAGGPRFGETQYFGPGTRLLVL.